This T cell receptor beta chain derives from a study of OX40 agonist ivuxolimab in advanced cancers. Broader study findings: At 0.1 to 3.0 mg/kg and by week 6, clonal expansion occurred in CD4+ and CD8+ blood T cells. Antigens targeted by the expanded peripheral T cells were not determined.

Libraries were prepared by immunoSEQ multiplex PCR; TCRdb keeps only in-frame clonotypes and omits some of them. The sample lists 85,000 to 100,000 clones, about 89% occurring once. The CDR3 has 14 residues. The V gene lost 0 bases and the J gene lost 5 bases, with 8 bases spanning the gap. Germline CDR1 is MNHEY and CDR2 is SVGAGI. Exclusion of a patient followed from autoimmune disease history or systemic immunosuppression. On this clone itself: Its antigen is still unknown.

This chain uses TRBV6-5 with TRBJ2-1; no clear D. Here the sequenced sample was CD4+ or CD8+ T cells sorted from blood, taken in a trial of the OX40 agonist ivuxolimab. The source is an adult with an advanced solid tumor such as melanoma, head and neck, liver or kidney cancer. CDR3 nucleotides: TGTGCCAGCAGTTACTCGAGGACCCACAATGAGCAGTTCTTC. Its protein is CASSYSRTHNEQFF.